This T cell receptor beta chain was sequenced in a study of T cell repertoires in cytomegalovirus infection. Study-wide background: TCR beta signatures that were public indicated CMV infection and matching HLA type. Points from the study as a whole: There were carriers of CMV plus the relevant HLA, and cumulative public TCR beta family frequency identified them. HLA-C-restricted CMV-specific TCR beta clonotypes were dominant in the ex vivo response.

From germline, CDR1 is SNHLY and CDR2 FYNNEI. The CDR3 length is 13 residues. With 6 bases removed from V and 7 bases from J, the gap between germline ends came to 10 bases. On this clonotype: What it binds is not known.

A single record per CDR3 protein comes from TCRdb applying MiXCR to the reads. The sample has approximately 500,000 distinct CDR3 sequences, 11% seen once. The rearrangement uses TRBV2 and TRBJ1-6; TRBD1 might be the D (5 bases). Material: PBMCs. The sequence came from a human donor in good health (CMV status not recorded). Some clones in this sample may be carry-over from other donors' samples. The CDR3 spells CASRQDANSPLHF. The CDR3, as DNA: TGTGCCAGCAGACAGGATGCAAATTCACCCCTCCACTTT.